The 9 T cell receptor beta chains below were found in one sample sequenced in a study of identical twins (dated by TCRdb to 2016 to 2017). The library was obtained by 5' RACE. TCRdb lists the instrument as Illumina HiSeq 2000. The public reads were run again by TCRdb, first through fastp at Q25 and then through MiXCR, and only productive beta chains were kept. Every distinct CDR3 protein forms one entry, paired with its most common genes and DNA. The sample records around 1.7 million distinct CDR3 sequences, 32% of which are singletons. The top ten clones comprise about 0.3% of the sample. The sequencing sample was made of cord blood. These receptors were collected from a newborn girl in good health.

J is TRBJ1-1 and V is TRBV12-3 or TRBV12-4, with TRBD1 identical over 7 bases. The CDR3 has 15 amino acids. V dropped 7 bases and J dropped 1; count of bases not matched to a gene: 9. CDR3 sequence (DNA): TGTGCCAGCACCCCGAGGACAGGCTGGAACACTGAAGCTTTCTTT. Translation: CASTPRTGWNTEAFF.

V is TRBV10-1 and J is TRBJ2-7, with D maybe TRBD1 (5 bases). This CDR3 comprises 14 residues. Trimming cost V 3 bases and J 3 bases, with 12 bases left between them. Germline loops: CDR1 WNHNN, CDR2 SYGVQD (reference sequence). CDR3 in amino acids: CASSERTSGYEQYF. The CDR3, as DNA: TGCGCCAGCAGTGAACGGACATCCGGCTACGAGCAGTACTTC.

This clonotype was observed a few times. J is TRBJ1-4 and V is TRBV7-9; TRBD1 aligns across 8 bases. The junction had 9 bases not matched to a gene; V was cut back by 4 bases and J by 8 bases. The CDR3 consists of 15 residues. Germline V gene sequence: CDR1 SEHNR, CDR2 FQNEAQ (reference sequence). CDR3 amino acids: CASSSGGQGPEKLFF. CDR3 DNA: TGTGCCAGCAGCTCCGGAGGACAGGGCCCGGAAAAACTGTTTTTT.

This clonotype was picked up one time. The chain links TRBV21-1 to TRBJ1-4; the table assigns TRBD1, which was not confirmed against the DNA. TRBV21-1 represents a pseudogene. The CDR3 consists of 21 residues. CDR3 DNA: TGTGCCAGCAGCAAAGGGAGAATGGCAGGGGGCGCGAGAACTGCTAATGAAAAACTGTTTTTT. Protein sequence: CASSKGRMAGGARTANEKLFF.

CDR3 bases: TGTGCCAGCAGCCACGCGCCAGGGGAGCCCAAAAACATTCAGTACTTC. It yields the protein CASSHAPGEPKNIQYF. The rearrangement links TRBV7-8 to TRBJ2-4; perhaps TRBD1 as D (6 bases). With 5 bases removed from V and 2 bases from J, the gap between germline ends came to 16 bases. The CDR3 sequence is 16 residues long. Germline V gene sequence: CDR1 SGHVS, CDR2 FQNEAQ.

This clonotype was seen a few times. The J gene is TRBJ2-7, the V gene TRBV27; D is perhaps TRBD1 or TRBD2 (5 bases each). CDR3 size: 15 residues. The germline gives CDR1 MNHEY, CDR2 SMNVEV (reference sequence). The V gene lost 0 bases and the J gene lost 4 bases, with 13 bases spanning the gap. This CDR3 is CASSLSAIGGYEQYF. The CDR3 DNA reads as TGTGCCAGCAGTTTATCCGCAATTGGGGGTTACGAGCAGTACTTC.

The V gene is TRBV28, the J gene TRBJ2-3; D remains ambiguous. CDR1 and CDR2 from the germline V gene are MDHEN and SYDVKM. Trimming cost V 5 bases and J 3 bases, with 18 bases left between them. The CDR3 is 16 residues long. The CDR3 nucleotides read TGTGCCAGCAGTCCCCGCCTAGGAGTTTGGACAGATACGCAGTATTTT. Translation: CASSPRLGVWTDTQYF.

This chain joins TRBV28 and TRBJ2-5, with D possibly being TRBD1 (5 bases). V was clipped by 8 bases and J by 4 bases, with 14 bases between them. Germline CDR1 MDHEN, CDR2 SYDVKM. The CDR3 runs 13 residues. CDR3 amino acids: CASVSDSPETQYF. The CDR3 coding sequence is TGTGCCAGCGTCTCCGACAGCCCAGAGACCCAGTACTTC.

CDR3 nucleotides: TGCAGTGCACAGCATACAGATACGCAGTATTTT. Translating gives CSAQHTDTQYF. The genes are TRBV20-1 and TRBJ2-3; no firm D call. This CDR3 has 11 amino acids. Trimming removed 6 bases at V and 3 bases at J, with 7 bases between. Germline-derived CDR1 and CDR2 are DFQATT and SNEGSKA (reference sequence).